This TCR beta chain was identified in a study of cytomegalovirus exposure and HLA in healthy donors. Study results and caveats: Rare sequences made up most TCRs, while some public TCRs were found in many donors.

The protocol was immunoSEQ multiplex PCR, while the TCRdb copy is restricted to in-frame clones and leaves out a portion. The table has 250,000 to 300,000 clones, around 90% seen once. Notes on this clone: Antigen specificity is unknown.

This CDR3 spans 14 amino acids. Germline V gene lookup returns CDR1 MNHEY and CDR2 SVGAGI. The V end was cut by 6 bases, the J end by 1 base, with 12 bases between. The sequencing sample was made of PBMCs. This sequence was found in a woman younger than 30 in good health and CMV-seronegative. This chain uses TRBV6-5 with TRBJ1-1; no reliable D call. The CDR3 reads CASSSGSRNTEAFF. The CDR3, as DNA: TGTGCCAGCAGCTCCGGGTCCAGGAACACTGAAGCTTTCTTT.